Listed here is a single T cell receptor beta chain. This sample is drawn from a study of blood T cell repertoires in COVID-19. Study information: Sites in the United States, Italy and Spain provided acute and convalescent COVID-19 samples. From T cells, B-cell-depleted T cells, or PBMCs came the material, which was cDNA or gDNA.

Participants reported their clinical history, and cohort assignment relied on those reports. Within the 2 weeks before study entry, each person in the exposed group met a COVID-19 case. Clones were read by immunoSEQ multiplex PCR, and TCRdb kept only the in-frame ones, dropping some. The sample contains about 220,000 clones, roughly 80% of which appear only once. This CDR3 has 15 amino acids. The V gene's germline CDR1 is SGHDT and CDR2 YYEEEE. V was trimmed by 3 bases and J by 6 bases, leaving 16 bases between them. The chain couples TRBV5-6 to TRBJ1-3; tentatively, D is TRBD1 (6 bases). The material sequenced was PBMCs or T cells enriched from blood (not recorded which). The sequence was collected from a woman in her fifties or sixties who had been exposed to COVID-19. The CDR3: CASSSTDRILNTIYF. The CDR3 coding sequence is TGTGCCAGCAGCTCGACGGACAGAATCTTAAACACCATATATTTT.